Listed here are 18 T cell receptor beta chains from one sample, sequenced in a study of metastatic and nonmetastatic thyroid tumors. MiXCR re-clonotyped the PCR reads for TCRdb. The table has 30,000 or so clones, roughly 29% seen once. The entire patient cohort was treatment-naive prior to thyroid surgery. The sequencing sample was made of blood. The receptor source for this set is a female donor with papillary thyroid cancer or a benign thyroid nodule (not recorded which). Some clones in this sample may be carry-over from other donors' samples.

Details on this clone: The junction and the germline gene differ at one end; a read error may be behind it. The chain couples TRBV20-1 to TRBJ1-1; 7 bases are shared with TRBD1. The CDR3 is made up of 16 amino acids. The V gene's germline CDR1 is DFQATT and CDR2 SNEGSKA (reference sequence). The CDR3 DNA reads as TGCAGTTCAGAAGGCAGGGGGGCGGTGGGGAACACTGAATCTTTCTTT. This translates into CSSEGRGAVGNTESFF.

The sample holds one count of this clone. The chain links TRBV19 to TRBJ2-7; D not certain. This CDR3 has 14 residues. Looked up from germline, CDR1 is LNHDA and CDR2 is SQIVND (reference sequence). V was shortened by 3 bases and J by 3 bases, with 12 bases between the two germline ends. CDR3: CASSMNQRSYEQYF. For the CDR3, the DNA is TGTGCCAGTAGTATGAACCAGAGAAGCTACGAGCAGTACTTC.

This clone occurred many times. The chain carries TRBV4-2 and TRBJ1-5, with 7 bases lining up with TRBD1. This CDR3 region has 15 residues. With 4 bases clipped from V and 3 bases from J, the junction kept 6 bases outside the gene matches. The germline V gene has CDR1 LGHNA and CDR2 YNFKEQ. The CDR3: CASSLWDSSNQPQHF. The CDR3 coding sequence is TGTGCCAGCAGCCTATGGGACAGTTCCAATCAGCCCCAGCATTTT.

The chain is built from TRBV28 and TRBJ1-2, with a weak D call TRBD1 (5 bases). This CDR3 is 16 amino acids long. CDR1 MDHEN and CDR2 SYDVKM come from the germline V gene. V lost 3 bases to trimming and J lost 5 bases, with 19 bases between them. In DNA, the CDR3 is TGTGCCAGCAGTTTGGGGGGGACCGAAGATAAATATGGCTACACCTTC. As protein: CASSLGGTEDKYGYTF.

Many counts were recorded for this clone. V and J are TRBV10-1 and TRBJ1-5; TRBD1 matches 7 bases. V dropped 6 bases and J dropped 4; count of bases not matched to a gene: 3. This CDR3 region has 13 residues. CDR1 WNHNN and CDR2 SYGVQD come from the germline V gene (reference sequence). CDR3 DNA: TGCGCCAGCAGGACAGGGCCAAATCAGCCCCAGCATTTT. Translating it yields CASRTGPNQPQHF.

This clone was seen a few times. The genes are TRBV11-2 and TRBJ1-2, with 9 bases that match TRBD1. The CDR3 totals 16 residues. Germline lookup yields CDR1 SGHAT and CDR2 FQNNGV. J lost 5 bases, V lost 3 bases, and 10 bases had no gene match. The CDR3 region has the DNA TGTGCCAGCAGCTTCTTCAGGGGGGACAGGGCATATGGCTACACCTTC. The encoded protein is CASSFFRGDRAYGYTF.

This clone occurred many times. This chain joins TRBV10-3 and TRBJ1-3; D uncertain. Trimming shortened V by 7 bases and J by 2 bases, and 9 bases separated the two germline ends. This CDR3 region has 13 residues. Germline-derived CDR1 and CDR2 are ENHRY and SYGVKD. The CDR3 is CAIMLEAGNTIYF. CDR3 bases: TGTGCCATCATGTTAGAGGCTGGAAACACCATATATTTT.

This clone was counted a few times. The gene calls are TRBV6-2 or TRBV6-3 and TRBJ1-3; no clear D. V gave up 0 bases and J gave up 1 base, with 1 base separating them. The CDR3 is made up of 13 amino acids. Germline V gives CDR1 MNHEY, CDR2 SVGEGT. The CDR3 region is CASSYSSGNTIYF. The CDR3 DNA sequence: TGTGCCAGCAGTTACTCGTCTGGAAACACCATATATTTT.

This clone was seen ten or more times. The junction differs from germline at one of its ends, possibly a read error. This chain joins TRBV7-7 and TRBJ1-1, with a possible D match to TRBD1 (5 bases). CDR1 and CDR2 from the germline V gene are SSHAT and FNYEAQ (reference sequence). The CDR3 is 15 amino acids. The CDR3 reads CASSLWGGMNTEAFF. Here the CDR3 DNA reads TGTGCTAGCAGCTTATGGGGCGGGATGAACACTGAAGCTTTCTTT. The full variable domain, with the rest looked up from reference TRBV7-7 and TRBJ1-1, is GAGVSQSPRYKVTKRGQDVTLRCDPISSHATLYWYQQALGQGPEFLTYFNYEAQPDKSGLPSDRFSAERPEGSISTLTIQRTEQRDSAMYRCASSLWGGMNTEAFFGQGTRLTVV.

This clone was detected a few times. This chain links TRBV6-6 with TRBJ1-2; D gene unclear. The length of the CDR3 is 16 residues. V gave up 2 bases and J gave up 0 bases, with 13 bases separating them. Germline-derived CDR1 and CDR2 are MNHNY and SVGAGI (reference sequence). The CDR3 sequence: CASSYPFPITNYGYTF. The CDR3 DNA follows: TGTGCCAGCAGTTACCCATTCCCTATTACTAACTATGGCTACACCTTC.

The chain carries TRBV6-1 and TRBJ2-3, with 7 bases aligning to TRBD2. Germline CDR1 and CDR2: MNHNS and SASEGT. The CDR3 has 15 amino acids. The J segment lost 0 bases and the V segment lost 3 bases, leaving 3 bases of the junction unmatched. The chain's CDR3 is CASSDQRGSTDTQYF. In DNA form, the CDR3 reads TGTGCCAGCAGTGATCAGCGGGGTAGCACAGATACGCAGTATTTT.

This clone was seen repeatedly, ten times or more. The chain couples TRBV14 to TRBJ2-7, with D maybe TRBD1 (5 bases). The CDR3 totals 14 residues. V lost 5 bases and J 6 bases, leaving 17 bases between the germline ends. Germline V lookup: CDR1 SGHDN, CDR2 FVKESK. CDR3 DNA: TGTGCCAGCAGCTTTGACAGAGGAATGACCGAGCAGTACTTC. Amino acids: CASSFDRGMTEQYF. The variable domain in full, completed from reference TRBV14 and TRBJ2-7, reads EAGVTQFPSHSVIEKGQTVTLRCDPISGHDNLYWYRRVMGKEIKFLLHFVKESKQDESGMPNNRFLAERTGGTYSTLKVQPAELEDSGVYFCASSFDRGMTEQYFGPGTRLTVT.

The V call is TRBV6-1, the J call TRBJ2-6, with D perhaps TRBD2 (6 bases). Deletions cut 1 base from V and 0 bases from J, with 13 bases between. Germline CDR1 MNHNS, CDR2 SASEGT. The CDR3 runs 18 residues. CDR3 in DNA: TGTGCCAGCAGTGAAGAGGACGGAGGGATCTCTGGGGCCAACGTCCTGACTTTC. Protein sequence: CASSEEDGGISGANVLTF.

The chain's CDR3 is CASSPRRDSAYEQYF. DNA of the CDR3: TGTGCCAGCTCACCAAGGCGGGATTCCGCCTACGAGCAGTACTTC. The chain employs TRBV18 and TRBJ2-7, with D possibly TRBD2 on 6 matching bases. The length of the CDR3 is 15 residues. In germline, CDR1 is KGHSH, CDR2 LQKENI. Trimming removed 2 bases from V and 2 bases from J, with 13 bases in between.

This clone is medium-sized (0.01 to 0.1%) by share. The chain is built from TRBV20-1 and TRBJ1-6; D unresolved. The germline V and J ends were trimmed by 6 bases and 0 bases, with 6 bases remaining between them. The germline V gene has CDR1 DFQATT and CDR2 SNEGSKA (reference sequence). The length of the CDR3 is 13 residues. The CDR3 bases are TGCAGTGCGGGGAGCTCCTATAATTCACCCCTCCACTTT. Translating it yields CSAGSSYNSPLHF.

The chain has TRBV6-5 and TRBJ2-1; 7 positions match TRBD2. Germline values: CDR1 MNHEY, CDR2 SVGAGI. The V segment lost 0 bases and the J segment 10 bases; nucleotides outside the gene matches: 6. CDR3 length equals 14 residues. The CDR3 region is CASSYSSGTREQFF. The CDR3 DNA sequence: TGTGCCAGCAGTTACTCGAGCGGGACGAGGGAGCAGTTCTTC.

Sample share makes this clone medium-sized. The rearrangement joins TRBV28 to TRBJ1-3; possibly TRBD1 for D (5 bases). The length of the CDR3 is 16 residues. V dropped 6 bases and J dropped 4 bases, with 19 bases sitting between them. Germline assignment: CDR1 MDHEN and CDR2 SYDVKM. This chain's CDR3 is CASSTLRGAGGNTIYF. For the CDR3, the DNA is TGTGCCAGCAGCACCCTTAGGGGCGCCGGGGGAAACACCATATATTTT.

This clone has only a few counts. The chain recombines TRBV2 with TRBJ1-2; D is unresolved. From germline, CDR1 is SNHLY and CDR2 FYNNEI. V lost 6 bases and J 1 base, leaving 15 bases between the germline ends. The CDR3 spans 15 residues. The CDR3 DNA reads TGTGCCAGCAGGACCGACGCCTGGGTTAACTATGGCTACACCTTC. Translated: CASRTDAWVNYGYTF.